Listed below are T cell receptor beta chains from one sample, sequenced in a study of T cell responses to AZD1222 COVID-19 vaccine. Sequencing used immunoSEQ multiplex PCR; TCRdb keeps in-frame clones, though not all of them. The repertoire holds tens of thousands of clones, with 88% as singletons. The sample was peripheral blood, taken on day 0 of AZD1222 vaccination. The receptors were gathered from an adult in good health. CDR3s include the opening cysteine and the closing phenylalanine or tryptophan. A D gene is named only where the DNA matches it firmly. Size tells how often a clone was seen (once, few, many) or the class of an expanded clone, and some rows leave it out.

v_gene	d_gene	abundance	j_gene	CDR3nt	CDR3aa
TRBV6-6	TRBD2	few	TRBJ2-7	TGTGCCAGCAGTTACCCTGGGACTAGCGGCTACGAGCAGTACTTC	CASSYPGTSGYEQYF
TRBV13	-	once	TRBJ2-6	TGTGCCAGCAGCGACACAGCCGTCTCTGGGGCCAACGTCCTGACTTTC	CASSDTAVSGANVLTF
TRBV25-1	TRBD1	-	TRBJ1-5	TGTGCCAGCAGTGTACAGGGGGGGACCCAGCATTTT	CASSVQGGTQHF
TRBV23-1	-	-	TRBJ2-3	TGCGCCAGCAGTCAGGGTGGTAGCACAGATACGCAGTATTTT	CASSQGGSTDTQYF
TRBV18	-	-	TRBJ2-7	TGTGCCAGCTCATCCCAACGGGACGAGCAGTACTTC	CASSSQRDEQYF
TRBV6-4	-	-	TRBJ2-1	TGTGCCAGCAGTCGAGGGGGGGGTTTTTACAATGAGCAGTTCTTC	CASSRGGGFYNEQFF
TRBV4-1	-	-	TRBJ2-2	TGCGCCAGCAGCCAAGATTCGTCCTACGAGAACACCGGGGAGCTGTTTTTT	CASSQDSSYENTGELFF
TRBV5-4	-	-	TRBJ2-1	TGTGCCAGCAGCACTCCCGGGCGGGCCCCCCGCAATGAGCAGTTCTTC	CASSTPGRAPRNEQFF
TRBV3-1/TRBV3-2	-	-	TRBJ1-2	TGTGCCAGCAGCATGGGCCTCACGAGCGGCTACACCTTC	CASSMGLTSGYTF
TRBV3-1/TRBV3-2	-	-	TRBJ1-4	TGTGCCAGCAGCCAACGGACAGCTAATGAAAAACTGTTTTTT	CASSQRTANEKLFF
TRBV7-2	TRBD1	once	TRBJ1-4	TGTGCCAGCAGCCGGGACAGGGGTGAAAAACTGTTTTTT	CASSRDRGEKLFF
TRBV25-1	TRBD1	-	TRBJ1-1	TGTGCCAGCAGTGACGATACAGGGGAGACTGAAGCTTTCTTT	CASSDDTGETEAFF
TRBV6-5	-	few	TRBJ2-4	TGTGCCATCGGGGTGGACATTCAGTACTTC	CAIGVDIQYF
TRBV5-6	-	-	TRBJ2-6	TGTGCCAGCAGACTAGAGGGGACTGGGGCCAACGTCCTGACTTTC	CASRLEGTGANVLTF
TRBV3-1/TRBV3-2	-	once	TRBJ2-2	TGTGCCAGCAGCCATGCACAGACGAACACCGGGGAGCTGTTTTTT	CASSHAQTNTGELFF
TRBV6-5	-	-	TRBJ2-2	TGTGCCAGCATGAGTGGGGGTGCAGTAGCCGGGGAGCTGTTTTTT	CASMSGGAVAGELFF
TRBV4-2	TRBD2	-	TRBJ2-1	TGTGCCAGCAGCCTCTCCACTAGCGGGCCGTCCTACAATGAGCAGTTCTTC	CASSLSTSGPSYNEQFF
TRBV19	-	few	TRBJ2-2	TGTGCCAGTACCGCGAGGGCCACCGGGGAGCTGTTTTTT	CASTARATGELFF
TRBV27	TRBD2	once	TRBJ2-7	TGTGCCAGCAAACCCCCTGGACTAGTGGGATGGTACGAGCAGTACTTC	CASKPPGLVGWYEQYF
TRBV2	TRBD1	-	TRBJ1-1	TGTGCCAGCAGTGAAGTCGGACAGGGGGATGAAGCTTTCTTT	CASSEVGQGDEAFF